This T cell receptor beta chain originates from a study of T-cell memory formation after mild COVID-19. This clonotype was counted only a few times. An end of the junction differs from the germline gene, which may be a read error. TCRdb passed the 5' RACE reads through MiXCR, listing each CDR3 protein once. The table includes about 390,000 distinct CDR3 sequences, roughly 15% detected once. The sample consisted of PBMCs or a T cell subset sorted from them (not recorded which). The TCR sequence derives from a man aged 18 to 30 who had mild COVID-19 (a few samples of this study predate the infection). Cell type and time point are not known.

For the CDR3, the DNA is TGCGCCAGCAGATTGGGCGTGGGGCTAGCGGCCTCCTACGAGCAGTACTTC. It encodes CASRLGVGLAASYEQYF. The chain couples TRBV5-1 to TRBJ2-7; 7 nucleotides align to TRBD2. This CDR3 contains 17 residues. The germline V gene encodes CDR1 SGHRS and CDR2 YFSETQ.